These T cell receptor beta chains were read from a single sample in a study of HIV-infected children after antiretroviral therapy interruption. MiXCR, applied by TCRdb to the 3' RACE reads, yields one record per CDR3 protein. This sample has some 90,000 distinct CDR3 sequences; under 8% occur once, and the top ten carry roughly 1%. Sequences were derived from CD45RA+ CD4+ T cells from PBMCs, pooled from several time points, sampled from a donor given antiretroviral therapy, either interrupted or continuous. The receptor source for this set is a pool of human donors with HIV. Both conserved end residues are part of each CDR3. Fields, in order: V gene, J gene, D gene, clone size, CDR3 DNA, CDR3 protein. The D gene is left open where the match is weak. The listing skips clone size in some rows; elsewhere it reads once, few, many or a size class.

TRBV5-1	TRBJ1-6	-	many	TGCGCCAGCAGCTTGGGGGGACAAGGCTCCTATAATTCACCCCTCCACTTT	CASSLGGQGSYNSPLHF
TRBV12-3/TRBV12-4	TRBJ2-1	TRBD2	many	TGTGCCAGCAGGACTAGCGGGTCCCCCTACAATGAGCAGTTCTTC	CASRTSGSPYNEQFF
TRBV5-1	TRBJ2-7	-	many	TGCGCCAGCAGCTTGGGGCAGATACTATCCCCCTACGAGCAGTACTTC	CASSLGQILSPYEQYF
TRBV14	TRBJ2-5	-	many	TGTGCCAGCAGCCAAGCTACCGGACCACCTCAAGAGACCCAGTACTTC	CASSQATGPPQETQYF
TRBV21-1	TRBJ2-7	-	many	TGTGCCAGCAGCAAATGGTTCGCAGATGAGCAGTACTTC	CASSKWFADEQYF
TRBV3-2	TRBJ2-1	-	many	TGTGCCAGCAGCCAAGACTGGGGGGGCGATGCTGAGCAGTTCTTC	CASSQDWGGDAEQFF
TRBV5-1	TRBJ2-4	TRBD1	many	TGCGCCAGCAGCTTGGAGTCGGGACAGCTCAAAAACATTCAGTACTTC	CASSLESGQLKNIQYF
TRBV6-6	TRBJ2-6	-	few	TGTGCCAGCAGTTACTCTGGGGCTGGGGCCAACGTCCTGACTTTC	CASSYSGAGANVLTF
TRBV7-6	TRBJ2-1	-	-	TGTGCCACCAGCGGGGACACGATTGAGCAGTTCTTC	CATSGDTIEQFF
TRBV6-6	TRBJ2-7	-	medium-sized	TGTGCCAGCGGGTTCCTGCAACTTCAAAGAGACGAGCAGTACTTC	CASGFLQLQRDEQYF
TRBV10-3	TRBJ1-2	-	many	TGTGCCATCCGACAGGAGTACGGCTATGGCTACACCTTC	CAIRQEYGYGYTF
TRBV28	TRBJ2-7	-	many	TGTGCCAGCAGGCCGGGTCTCCAACTTTACTACGAGCAGTACTTC	CASRPGLQLYYEQYF
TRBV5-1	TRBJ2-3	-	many	TGCGCCAGCAGCTCCCGTGGGGCAGTACCTAGCACAGATACGCAGTATTTT	CASSSRGAVPSTDTQYF
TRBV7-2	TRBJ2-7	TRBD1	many	TGTGCCAGCAGCTTCGGACAGGGGGCGCGGGAGCAGTACTTC	CASSFGQGAREQYF
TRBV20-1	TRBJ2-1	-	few	TGCAGTGCGGAAGGGGGGGTAGTTCTCAATGAGCAGTTCTTC	CSAEGGVVLNEQFF
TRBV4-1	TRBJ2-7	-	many	TGCGCCAGCAGCGCCCCAATGCGGGGAGGAATTAGGCAGTACTTC	CASSAPMRGGIRQYF
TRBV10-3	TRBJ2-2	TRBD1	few	TGTGCCATCACTAAGGACAGGGAGTCCGGGGAGCTGTTTTTT	CAITKDRESGELFF
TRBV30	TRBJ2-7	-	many	TGTGCCGCCAAGCGAGTGAACTACGAGCAGTACTTC	CAAKRVNYEQYF
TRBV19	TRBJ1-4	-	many	TGTGCCAGTGCCGGAGTTGCAGAAAAACTGTTTTTT	CASAGVAEKLFF
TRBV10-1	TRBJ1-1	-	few	TGCGCCAGCAGAATCCCGGGGGGTTTGAACACTGAAGCTTTCTTT	CASRIPGGLNTEAFF
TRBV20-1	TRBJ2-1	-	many	TGCAGTGCCCAGGACAGAGGGCACAATGAGCAGTTCTTC	CSAQDRGHNEQFF
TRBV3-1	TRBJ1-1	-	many	TGTGCCAGCAGTTACTCTACAGGGTCCACTGAAGCTTTCTTT	CASSYSTGSTEAFF
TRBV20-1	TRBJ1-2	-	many	TGCAGTGCTAGACAAACGGGACGTCTTGACGGCTACACCTTC	CSARQTGRLDGYTF
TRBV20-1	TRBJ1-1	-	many	TGCAGTGCTACCCGGGTGGGGACTGAAGCTTTCTTT	CSATRVGTEAFF
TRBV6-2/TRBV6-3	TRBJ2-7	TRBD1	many	TGTGCCAGCAGTTACTCGAGGGACAGGCCGACCTACGAGCAGTACTTC	CASSYSRDRPTYEQYF
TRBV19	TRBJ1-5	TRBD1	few	TGTGCCAGTGCACAGGGGCAGCCCCAGCATTTT	CASAQGQPQHF
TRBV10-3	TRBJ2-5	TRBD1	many	TGTGCCATCAGGGGACAGGGCCAAGAGACCCAGTACTTC	CAIRGQGQETQYF
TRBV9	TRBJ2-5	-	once	TGTGCCAGCAGTAATTCGAAACAAGAGACCCAGTACTTC	CASSNSKQETQYF
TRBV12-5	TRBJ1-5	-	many	TGTGCTAGTGGTTTGGTAGTCGCGGGGGACCAGCCCCAGCATTTT	CASGLVVAGDQPQHF
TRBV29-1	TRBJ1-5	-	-	TGCAGCGTCGAAAGGGAGGACAATCAGCCCCAGCATTTT	CSVEREDNQPQHF
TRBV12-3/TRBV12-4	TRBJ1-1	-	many	TGTGCCAGCACTTTAAGGTACACTGAAGCTTTCTTT	CASTLRYTEAFF
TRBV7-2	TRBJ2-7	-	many	TGTGCCAGCAGCTTAGTGGGTAGCGGCAGCCCCGACGAGCAGTACTTC	CASSLVGSGSPDEQYF